A selection of T cell receptor beta chains follows, all from one sample in a study of T cells after yellow fever vaccination. TCRdb ran MiXCR on the 5' RACE reads and lists one entry per CDR3 protein. The table shows about 220,000 distinct CDR3 sequences, with approximately 6.7% occurring only once. The sequenced sample was CD4+ T cells sorted from PBMCs, obtained on the day of the yellow fever booster vaccination. The receptor set was obtained from a man aged 25-45 years who received the YFV17D yellow fever vaccine. Both conserved end residues are part of each CDR3. The order of the fields is D gene, J gene, clone size, CDR3 length, V gene, CDR3 DNA, CDR3 protein. A D gene is named only where the DNA matches it firmly. The size of a clone is reported for some rows only, either as once, few or many, or as a class for expanded clones.

D gene: NA; J gene: TRBJ2-2; clone size: many; CDR3 length: 13; V gene: TRBV5-6; CDR3 DNA: TGTGCCAGCAGCTTTGACTGGTCCGGGGAGCTGTTTTTT; CDR3 protein: CASSFDWSGELFF
D gene: NA; J gene: TRBJ1-5; clone size: NA; CDR3 length: 16; V gene: TRBV21-1; CDR3 DNA: TGTGCCAGCAGCAAAGTTAGGGTCGGTAGCAATCAGCCCCAGCATTTT; CDR3 protein: CASSKVRVGSNQPQHF
D gene: TRBD2; J gene: TRBJ2-5; clone size: few; CDR3 length: 15; V gene: TRBV7-2; CDR3 DNA: TGTGCCAGCAGCTTTCCTAGCGGGGCACAAGAGACCCAGTACTTC; CDR3 protein: CASSFPSGAQETQYF
D gene: NA; J gene: TRBJ2-1; clone size: medium-sized; CDR3 length: 12; V gene: TRBV5-1; CDR3 DNA: TGCGCCAGCAGCGACTCAGGGAATGAGCAGTTCTTC; CDR3 protein: CASSDSGNEQFF
D gene: NA; J gene: TRBJ2-7; clone size: NA; CDR3 length: 13; V gene: TRBV7-8; CDR3 DNA: TGTGCCAGCAGCTTAAGGTGGGGGCACGAGCAGTACTTC; CDR3 protein: CASSLRWGHEQYF
D gene: TRBD1; J gene: TRBJ1-5; clone size: NA; CDR3 length: 15; V gene: TRBV7-2; CDR3 DNA: TGTGCCAGCAGCTTAGCTGGGACAGGGGATCAGCCCCAGCATTTT; CDR3 protein: CASSLAGTGDQPQHF
D gene: TRBD2; J gene: TRBJ2-7; clone size: NA; CDR3 length: 14; V gene: TRBV7-2; CDR3 DNA: TGTGCCAGCAGCTTTCGCGGGAGGGCCTACGAGCAGTACTTC; CDR3 protein: CASSFRGRAYEQYF
D gene: NA; J gene: TRBJ2-7; clone size: few; CDR3 length: 15; V gene: TRBV28; CDR3 DNA: TGTGCCAGCACCCCCGGGACCGGGTACTCCTACGAGCAGTACTTC; CDR3 protein: CASTPGTGYSYEQYF
D gene: TRBD2; J gene: TRBJ2-1; clone size: many; CDR3 length: 15; V gene: TRBV9; CDR3 DNA: TGTGCCAGCAGCGTCGACGGGAGGGTTTACAATGAGCAGTTCTTC; CDR3 protein: CASSVDGRVYNEQFF
D gene: TRBD2; J gene: TRBJ2-1; clone size: NA; CDR3 length: 16; V gene: TRBV20-1; CDR3 DNA: TGCAGTGCTAGACCTCTAGCGGGAGCCTCCTACAATGAGCAGTTCTTC; CDR3 protein: CSARPLAGASYNEQFF
D gene: NA; J gene: TRBJ2-5; clone size: many; CDR3 length: 13; V gene: TRBV5-1; CDR3 DNA: TGCGCCAGCAGCCCCGGAAGCGACCAGTCCCAGTACTTC; CDR3 protein: CASSPGSDQSQYF
D gene: NA; J gene: TRBJ1-5; clone size: many; CDR3 length: 13; V gene: TRBV12-3/TRBV12-4; CDR3 DNA: TGTGCCAGCAGCTTAGATCGGAATCAGCCCCAGCATTTT; CDR3 protein: CASSLDRNQPQHF
D gene: NA; J gene: TRBJ2-6; clone size: few; CDR3 length: 16; V gene: TRBV20-1; CDR3 DNA: TGCAGTGCTAGGGTGAGACCTAGCTCTGGGGCCAACGTCCTGACTTTC; CDR3 protein: CSARVRPSSGANVLTF
D gene: NA; J gene: TRBJ1-1; clone size: NA; CDR3 length: 14; V gene: TRBV21-1; CDR3 DNA: TGTGCCAGCAATCCCGCAGGGAGGCCGCCTGAAGCTTTCTTT; CDR3 protein: CASNPAGRPPEAFF
D gene: NA; J gene: TRBJ2-5; clone size: few; CDR3 length: 14; V gene: TRBV5-4; CDR3 DNA: TGTGCCAGCAGCTTGCAAATTCTACAAGAGACCCAGTACTTC; CDR3 protein: CASSLQILQETQYF
D gene: NA; J gene: TRBJ1-2; clone size: few; CDR3 length: 14; V gene: TRBV12-3/TRBV12-4; CDR3 DNA: TGTGCCAGCACCCTAGGAGGGTGGAACTATGGCTACACCTTC; CDR3 protein: CASTLGGWNYGYTF
D gene: NA; J gene: TRBJ2-5; clone size: many; CDR3 length: 13; V gene: TRBV12-3/TRBV12-4; CDR3 DNA: TGTGCCAGCAGAGATTGGGTTCGGGAGACCCAGTACTTC; CDR3 protein: CASRDWVRETQYF
D gene: NA; J gene: TRBJ1-1; clone size: NA; CDR3 length: 13; V gene: TRBV4-3; CDR3 DNA: TGCGCCAGCAGCCAAGGTCACGTCGCTGAAGCTTTCTTT; CDR3 protein: CASSQGHVAEAFF
D gene: NA; J gene: TRBJ1-5; clone size: NA; CDR3 length: 14; V gene: TRBV28; CDR3 DNA: TGTGCCAGTCACACCCTCGTGGGGAATCAGCCCCAGCATTTT; CDR3 protein: CASHTLVGNQPQHF
D gene: NA; J gene: TRBJ1-5; clone size: NA; CDR3 length: 13; V gene: TRBV20-1; CDR3 DNA: TGCAGTGCTAGGGACATCGTATCTCAGCCCCAGCATTTT; CDR3 protein: CSARDIVSQPQHF
D gene: TRBD2; J gene: TRBJ2-1; clone size: few; CDR3 length: 13; V gene: TRBV12-3/TRBV12-4; CDR3 DNA: TGTGCCAGCTCGAGCGGGACTAGCGGGAGCCCGTTCTTC; CDR3 protein: CASSSGTSGSPFF
D gene: NA; J gene: TRBJ2-2; clone size: many; CDR3 length: 15; V gene: TRBV12-3/TRBV12-4; CDR3 DNA: TGTGCCAGCAGCCCGGGAAGGGGTTTCACCGGGGAGCTGTTTTTT; CDR3 protein: CASSPGRGFTGELFF
D gene: NA; J gene: TRBJ1-2; clone size: NA; CDR3 length: 15; V gene: TRBV7-9; CDR3 DNA: TGTGCCAGCAGCTTAGCGCTCGGTGCGGCTTCTGGCTACACCTTC; CDR3 protein: CASSLALGAASGYTF
D gene: NA; J gene: TRBJ2-1; clone size: NA; CDR3 length: 14; V gene: TRBV7-9; CDR3 DNA: TGTGCCAGCAGCTTAGGACTCGCCCACAATGAGCAGTTCTTC; CDR3 protein: CASSLGLAHNEQFF
D gene: NA; J gene: TRBJ2-5; clone size: many; CDR3 length: 13; V gene: TRBV5-1; CDR3 DNA: TGCGCCAGCAGCAGGGACCAACAAGAGACCCAGTACTTC; CDR3 protein: CASSRDQQETQYF
D gene: NA; J gene: TRBJ2-7; clone size: many; CDR3 length: 15; V gene: TRBV10-3; CDR3 DNA: TGTGCCACCCCCTGGGGCCCGGATCCGTATTACGAGCAGTACTTC; CDR3 protein: CATPWGPDPYYEQYF
D gene: NA; J gene: TRBJ1-5; clone size: few; CDR3 length: 12; V gene: TRBV12-3/TRBV12-4; CDR3 DNA: TGTGCCAGCAGTTTACCGCCGAAGCCCCAGCATTTT; CDR3 protein: CASSLPPKPQHF
D gene: NA; J gene: TRBJ2-7; clone size: NA; CDR3 length: 14; V gene: TRBV6-5; CDR3 DNA: TGTGCCAGCAGTCCGATTGGGAAGAGGAACGAGCAGTACTTC; CDR3 protein: CASSPIGKRNEQYF
D gene: TRBD1; J gene: TRBJ1-5; clone size: few; CDR3 length: 14; V gene: TRBV5-5; CDR3 DNA: TGTGCCAGCAGCCTGGGACAGGGGGCGCGTGCTGGTGATTTT; CDR3 protein: CASSLGQGARAGDF
D gene: NA; J gene: TRBJ2-7; clone size: many; CDR3 length: 16; V gene: TRBV15; CDR3 DNA: TGTGCCACCAGCAGTCACCGGGACGAGGGATGGCATGAGCAGTACTTC; CDR3 protein: CATSSHRDEGWHEQYF
D gene: NA; J gene: TRBJ2-1; clone size: NA; CDR3 length: 16; V gene: TRBV20-1; CDR3 DNA: TGCTGTGCTAGAGTTCGGGGCCAAAGCTCCTACAATGAGCAGTTCTTC; CDR3 protein: CCARVRGQSSYNEQFF
D gene: NA; J gene: TRBJ1-5; clone size: NA; CDR3 length: 15; V gene: TRBV2; CDR3 DNA: TGTGCCAGCAGTGAACAGGGGCCTCGCAATCAGCCCCAGCATTTT; CDR3 protein: CASSEQGPRNQPQHF
D gene: NA; J gene: TRBJ2-5; clone size: many; CDR3 length: 14; V gene: TRBV12-3/TRBV12-4; CDR3 DNA: TGTGCCAGCAGTTTGGTTAGCGGCCAAGAGACCCAGTACTTC; CDR3 protein: CASSLVSGQETQYF
D gene: NA; J gene: TRBJ1-6; clone size: many; CDR3 length: 16; V gene: TRBV5-1; CDR3 DNA: TGCGCCAGCAGCTTTGGGGACCGAGGCCGTAATTCACCCCTCCACTTT; CDR3 protein: CASSFGDRGRNSPLHF
D gene: TRBD1; J gene: TRBJ2-7; clone size: few; CDR3 length: 12; V gene: TRBV6-1; CDR3 DNA: TGTGCCATCCAGGGGGCGACCTACGAGCAGTACTTC; CDR3 protein: CAIQGATYEQYF
D gene: NA; J gene: TRBJ1-1; clone size: many; CDR3 length: 13; V gene: TRBV28; CDR3 DNA: TGTGCCAGCAGTTTAAGGGCCGAAACTGAAGCTTTCTTT; CDR3 protein: CASSLRAETEAFF
D gene: NA; J gene: TRBJ2-1; clone size: NA; CDR3 length: 12; V gene: TRBV7-6; CDR3 DNA: TGTGCCAGCAGCTTAAATAGTCGGGAGCAGTTCTTC; CDR3 protein: CASSLNSREQFF